The subject of this entry is one T cell receptor beta chain. These data are taken from a study of blood T cell repertoires in COVID-19. Study details: In each case, the material was cDNA or gDNA derived from T cells, B-cell-depleted T cells, or PBMCs.

Patients of the Seattle cohort, enrolled during active infection, were followed longitudinally. This CDR3 is built from 16 residues. CDR1 is SGHRS, CDR2 YFSETQ, per germline. V shed 4 bases and J shed 3 bases, with 16 bases lying between them. Original data processing: Nucleated cell counts were estimated from reference gene primer amplification. Profiling relied on immunoSEQ multiplex PCR, and the TCRdb table lists in-frame clones only, not all of them. That table supplies the V and J calls and clone size; D and trimming were determined from the DNA. Among around 310,000 clones, roughly 90% were seen once, and the ten largest hold around 0.98%.

The TCR was taken from a middle-aged woman with COVID-19, enrolled during active disease. The chain recombines TRBV5-1 with TRBJ2-2; maybe TRBD1 (6 bases). Sequenced: peripheral blood. This CDR3 reads CASSPSQGSYTGELFF. DNA for the CDR3: TGCGCCAGCAGCCCGTCGCAGGGGAGTTACACCGGGGAGCTGTTTTTT.